This T cell receptor (beta chain) was sequenced during a study of graft-versus-host responses after intestinal transplantation. As for the study in general: Those transplanted obtained multivisceral, liver-intestinal, or isolated intestinal grafts. Induction with anti-thymocyte globulin, then tacrolimus and steroids for roughly three years, was given to all recipients.

Sequencing used immunoSEQ multiplex PCR; TCRdb keeps in-frame clones, though not all of them. The sample comprises some 40,000 clones, approximately 95% of which are singletons, and around 3.6% rests with the top ten. Overall study findings and caveats: Peak levels of circulating GvH clones tracked with early post-transplant HvG declines.

This clone occurred once. What it recognizes is unknown. The CDR3 sequence is 14 residues long. Germline V gene sequence: CDR1 SQVTM, CDR2 ANQGSEA. The ends were cut back, 5 bases at V and 5 bases at J, with 17 bases in the middle. Sequenced here: PBMCs, sampled 700 to 850 days after intestinal transplantation. The clonotype originates from a human patient who received an intestinal transplant, so some T cells may come from the graft donor. This chain joins TRBV29-1 and TRBJ2-3, with D perhaps TRBD2 (6 bases). CDR3 in amino acids: CSVSPRLVRDTQYF. The CDR3 region has the DNA TGCAGCGTTAGCCCTCGACTAGTTAGAGATACGCAGTATTTT.